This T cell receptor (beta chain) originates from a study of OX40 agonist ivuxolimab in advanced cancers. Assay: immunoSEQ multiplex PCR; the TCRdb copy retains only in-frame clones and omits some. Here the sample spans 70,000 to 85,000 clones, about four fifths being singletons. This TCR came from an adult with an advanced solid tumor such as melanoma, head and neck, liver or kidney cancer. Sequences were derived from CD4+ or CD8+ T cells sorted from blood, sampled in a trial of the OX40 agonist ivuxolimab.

The DNA for the CDR3 is TGTGCCAGCAGTCGGGGACAGACGGCAACCCAGTACTTC. Protein: CASSRGQTATQYF. The chain couples TRBV27 to TRBJ2-5, with 7 bases fitting TRBD1. Unmatched junction bases numbered 8, after V lost 5 bases and J lost 8 bases. Germline V gene lookup returns CDR1 MNHEY and CDR2 SMNVEV (reference sequence). This CDR3 spans 13 amino acids.